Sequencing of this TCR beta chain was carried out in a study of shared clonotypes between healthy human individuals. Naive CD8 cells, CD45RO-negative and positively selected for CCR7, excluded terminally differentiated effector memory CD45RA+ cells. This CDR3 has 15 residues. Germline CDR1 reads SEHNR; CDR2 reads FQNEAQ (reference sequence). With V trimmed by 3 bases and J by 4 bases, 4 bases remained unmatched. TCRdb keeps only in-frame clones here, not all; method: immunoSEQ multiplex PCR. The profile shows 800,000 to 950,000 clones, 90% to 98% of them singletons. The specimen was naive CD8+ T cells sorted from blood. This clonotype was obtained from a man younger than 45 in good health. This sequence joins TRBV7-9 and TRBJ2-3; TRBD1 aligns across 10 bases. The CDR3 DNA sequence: TGTGCCAGCAGCTTTGTGGGGACAGGGGCAGATACGCAGTATTTT. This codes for CASSFVGTGADTQYF.